This T cell receptor beta chain was identified in a study of Ad26.COV2.S vaccination and SARS-CoV-2 variants. V was shortened by 0 bases and J by 2 bases, with 9 bases between the two germline ends. The CDR3 runs to 14 residues. Germline values: CDR1 SGHKS, CDR2 YYEKEE (reference sequence). This table comes from immunoSEQ multiplex PCR, and its TCRdb copy is limited to in-frame clones, with some not included. The sample shows 360,000 or so clones, 89% of them seen only once. Treatment denoted: roughly 19 received Ad26.COV2.S at low or high dose, single or two shots; several received placebo; per-sample allocation not given. Samples analyzed were those drawn on day 63 after the first vaccine or placebo injection. Expression of Wuhan-strain SARS-CoV-2 spike came from the Ad26 vector that formed the vaccine.

The source of this sequence is a person between 18 and 60 years old who received the Ad26.COV2.S COVID-19 vaccine or a placebo. The material was peripheral blood, obtained in a trial of Ad26.COV2.S vaccine versus placebo. The chain carries TRBV5-5 and TRBJ2-7, with D perhaps assigned TRBD1 or TRBD2 (5 bases each). The CDR3 DNA follows: TGTGCCAGCAGCTTGGGAGAGGGGACCTACGAGCAGTACTTC. Translating it yields CASSLGEGTYEQYF.